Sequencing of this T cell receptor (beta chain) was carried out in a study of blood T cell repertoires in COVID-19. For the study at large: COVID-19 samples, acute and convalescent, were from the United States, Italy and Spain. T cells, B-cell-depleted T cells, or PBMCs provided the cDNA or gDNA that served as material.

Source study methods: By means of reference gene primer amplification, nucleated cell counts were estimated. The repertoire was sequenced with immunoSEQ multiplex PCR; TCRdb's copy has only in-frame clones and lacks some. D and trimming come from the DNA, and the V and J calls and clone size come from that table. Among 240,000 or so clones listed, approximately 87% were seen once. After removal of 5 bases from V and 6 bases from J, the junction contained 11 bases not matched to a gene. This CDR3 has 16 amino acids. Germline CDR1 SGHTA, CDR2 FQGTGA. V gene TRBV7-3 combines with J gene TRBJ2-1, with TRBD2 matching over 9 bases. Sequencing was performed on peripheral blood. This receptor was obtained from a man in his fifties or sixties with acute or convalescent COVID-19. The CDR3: CASSPPTSGQPNEQFF. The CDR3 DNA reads TGTGCCAGCAGCCCCCCAACTAGCGGGCAACCCAATGAGCAGTTCTTC. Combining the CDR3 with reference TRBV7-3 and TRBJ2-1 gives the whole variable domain GAGVSQTPSNKVTEKGKYVELRCDPISGHTALYWYRQSLGQGPEFLIYFQGTGAADDSGLPNDRFFAVRPEGSVSTLKIQRTERGDSAVYLCASSPPTSGQPNEQFFGPGTRLTVL.